The rows below give T cell receptor beta chains drawn from one sample of a study of OX40 agonist ivuxolimab in advanced cancers. Assay used: immunoSEQ multiplex PCR; TCRdb lists only in-frame clones, some missing. The sample contains tens of thousands of clones, 70% to 90% of which appear only once. The input for sequencing was CD4+ or CD8+ T cells sorted from blood, taken in a trial of the OX40 agonist ivuxolimab. The receptors shown here come from an adult with an advanced solid tumor such as melanoma, head and neck, liver or kidney cancer. CDR3s include the opening cysteine and the closing phenylalanine or tryptophan. A D gene is named only where the DNA matches it firmly. Clone size is not always given. Where it is, it says once, few, many or a class for expanded clones.

cdr3_nt cdr3_aa j_call d_call clone_size v_call
TGTGCCAGCAGTCGCCCTAGCGAGACAGATACGCAGTATTTT CASSRPSETDTQYF TRBJ2-3 NA NA TRBV6-6
TGTGCCAGCAGTGATTTGGGGGCTGGCAATCAGCCCCAGCATTTT CASSDLGAGNQPQHF TRBJ1-5 NA NA TRBV6-1
TGTGCCAGCAGTGCGACAGGGGGCACAGATACGCAGTATTTT CASSATGGTDTQYF TRBJ2-3 TRBD1 NA TRBV6-5
TGTGCCACCCTGCCCCACAATTCACCCCTCCACTTT CATLPHNSPLHF TRBJ1-6 NA few TRBV28
TGTGCCAGCAGTTTCAGGAGCACAGATACGCAGTATTTT CASSFRSTDTQYF TRBJ2-3 NA NA TRBV28
TGTGCCAGCAGTTACCGGGACAGCTACGAGCAGTACTTC CASSYRDSYEQYF TRBJ2-7 TRBD1 few TRBV2
TGTGCCAGCACGAGCTCCTACGAGCAGTACTTC CASTSSYEQYF TRBJ2-7 NA NA TRBV28
TGTGCCAGCAGCCCATGGGTGGGGGATGGTTCACCCCTCCACTTT CASSPWVGDGSPLHF TRBJ1-6 NA few TRBV7-9
TGCAGTGCTAGAGAGGACAGGCGGAATTTT CSAREDRRNF TRBJ2-3 TRBD1 once TRBV20-1
TGTGCCAGCAGCCAAGACTCCTCACCCCTCCACTTT CASSQDSSPLHF TRBJ1-6 NA NA TRBV7-9
TGTGCCAGCAGCTCAACTACAGGGGGATTGGGGTGGACTGAAGCTTTCTTT CASSSTTGGLGWTEAFF TRBJ1-1 TRBD1 NA TRBV7-2
TGTGCCAGTAGTCCCGTCCCCAGGGGGACCGAAGCTTTCTTT CASSPVPRGTEAFF TRBJ1-1 TRBD1 NA TRBV19
TGTGCCAGCAGCCTATGGACAGTCACACCCGGGGAGCTGTTTTTT CASSLWTVTPGELFF TRBJ2-2 NA NA TRBV7-9
TGTGCCAGCAGAAGGGAGGGCGGAGAGACCCAGTACTTC CASRREGGETQYF TRBJ2-5 TRBD2 NA TRBV9
TGCGCCAGCAGCCAAGCGAACGGACTAGCGGGGGAAACGAACACCGGGGAGCTGTTTTTT CASSQANGLAGETNTGELFF TRBJ2-2 TRBD2 NA TRBV4-3
TGTGCCAGCAGCGGGTCCGGGTCCCAAGAGACCCAGTACTTC CASSGSGSQETQYF TRBJ2-5 NA NA TRBV9
TGTGCCTGGAGGACACCGGGACAGGGGTTCGCTGAAGCTTTCTTT CAWRTPGQGFAEAFF TRBJ1-1 TRBD1 NA TRBV30
TGTGCCAGCAGCGTAGGGGTGCAGGGTAATGAGCAGTTCTTC CASSVGVQGNEQFF TRBJ2-1 NA once TRBV9
TGTGCCAGCAGCTTAAAAGGACAGGGCCCCTACAATGAGCAGTTCTTC CASSLKGQGPYNEQFF TRBJ2-1 TRBD1 NA TRBV7-3
TGTGCCAGCAGCTCTCTGGGCTCCAACAATGAGCAGTTCTTC CASSSLGSNNEQFF TRBJ2-1 NA NA TRBV7-5
TGTGCCAGCAGTGACTCTCCCGGGACAGGGTTCGACGAGCAGTACTTC CASSDSPGTGFDEQYF TRBJ2-7 TRBD1 NA TRBV6-4
TGTGCCAGCAGTGAGGCGGCAGGCAATGAGCAGTTCTTC CASSEAAGNEQFF TRBJ2-1 NA NA TRBV13
TGTGCCAGCAGCTTAGCGGGACAGGGCTCCTACGAGCAGTACTTC CASSLAGQGSYEQYF TRBJ2-7 TRBD1 NA TRBV11-2
TGTGCCAGCAGCGTGGACTGGAGCTCTGGGGCCAACGTCCTGACTTTC CASSVDWSSGANVLTF TRBJ2-6 NA NA TRBV7-2
TGCGCCAGCAGCCGAATGGGACTCAGCACAGATACGCAGTATTTT CASSRMGLSTDTQYF TRBJ2-3 NA NA TRBV4-1
TGTGCCAGCAGCTTAGGCAATGAAGCTTTCTTT CASSLGNEAFF TRBJ1-1 NA NA TRBV7-6
TGTGCCAGCAGGTCAGGGTTCTACGAGCAGTACTTC CASRSGFYEQYF TRBJ2-7 NA NA TRBV7-9
TGTGCCAGCTCACCGAGCAGGGACCCCCAAGATACGCAGTATTTT CASSPSRDPQDTQYF TRBJ2-3 NA NA TRBV18
TGTGCCAGCAGCGAGACAGGCCTGAACACTGAAGCTTTCTTT CASSETGLNTEAFF TRBJ1-1 NA NA TRBV9
TGTGCCAGCAGCCAAGATCTTCTGGGTTCTAACTATGGCTACACCTTC CASSQDLLGSNYGYTF TRBJ1-2 NA NA TRBV4-2
TGTGCCAGCAGTTACGGAAGGGGGCGGGATGAGCAGTTCTTC CASSYGRGRDEQFF TRBJ2-1 TRBD1 NA TRBV6-5
TGCAGCGTTGATAAGGGAGAGGCTAACTATGGCTACACCTTC CSVDKGEANYGYTF TRBJ1-2 NA NA TRBV29-1
TGTGCCAGCAGCCAGACAGAAAACACTGAAGCTTTCTTT CASSQTENTEAFF TRBJ1-1 NA NA TRBV4-2
TGTGCCGGTGGGACAGGAGATTCCTACGAGCAGTACTTC CAGGTGDSYEQYF TRBJ2-7 TRBD1 few TRBV10-3
TGCAGTGCTACCCTAGGGGGGGAGCTGTTTTTT CSATLGGELFF TRBJ2-2 NA NA TRBV20-1
TGTGCCAGCAGTTTACAGGGGAACACTGAAGCTTTCTTT CASSLQGNTEAFF TRBJ1-1 NA NA TRBV28
TGTGCCAGCAGTTTGGGACGGGAATCGTCGAGTGAAAAACTGTTTTTT CASSLGRESSSEKLFF TRBJ1-4 NA NA TRBV28
TGTGCCAGCAGTTTATGGGGGGGGGCCTACGAGCAGTACTTC CASSLWGGAYEQYF TRBJ2-7 TRBD2 NA TRBV28
TGTGCCAGCAGGCAACAGGGACCCAAAAACATTCAGTACTTC CASRQQGPKNIQYF TRBJ2-4 NA NA TRBV27
TGTGCCAGCAGTTACGCGGACAGCCACTCTGGGGCCAACGTCCTGACTTTC CASSYADSHSGANVLTF TRBJ2-6 NA NA TRBV27
TGTGCCAGCAGCTTAGGGCAGGGGCCATGGGGCTACACCTTC CASSLGQGPWGYTF TRBJ1-2 NA NA TRBV11-2
TGTGCCAGCAGTTTATATGGCTCGACAGGGGAGCCATCCAACTATGGCTACACCTTC CASSLYGSTGEPSNYGYTF TRBJ1-2 TRBD1 NA TRBV28
TGTGCCAGTAGTATTTTGGGAGGGGAGGAAACTGAAGCTTTCTTT CASSILGGEETEAFF TRBJ1-1 NA NA TRBV19
TGTGCCAGCAGTGATGGGGACAGAGCCTACGAGCAGTACTTC CASSDGDRAYEQYF TRBJ2-7 TRBD1 medium-sized TRBV2
TGTGCCAGCTCACCACGCCCGGAGACAGTGAACACTGAAGCTTTCTTT CASSPRPETVNTEAFF TRBJ1-1 NA NA TRBV18
TGTGCCAGCAGCTGGGGGGTGCCCTACGAGCAGTACTTC CASSWGVPYEQYF TRBJ2-7 NA NA TRBV7-9
TGTGCCAGCAGTCTAATACACACTGAAGCTTTCTTT CASSLIHTEAFF TRBJ1-1 NA NA TRBV7-9
TGTGCCAGCAGCGATGACAGTGGCAATGAGCAGTTCTTC CASSDDSGNEQFF TRBJ2-1 NA NA TRBV9
TGTGCCAGCAGCGCCTTCGGACAGGGTCATACGGATACGCAGTATTTT CASSAFGQGHTDTQYF TRBJ2-3 TRBD1 NA TRBV9
TGCGCCAGCAGCCAAGCCCCGAGGGGGGCAGGGGATACGCAGTATTTT CASSQAPRGAGDTQYF TRBJ2-3 NA NA TRBV4-3
TGTGCCAGCAGTTACTCCGGGGTCGGGACCCAGTACTTC CASSYSGVGTQYF TRBJ2-5 NA NA TRBV6-6
TGTGCCAGCAGTGAAATTTTCGGCGCGGGGTATTACGAGCAGTACTTC CASSEIFGAGYYEQYF TRBJ2-7 NA NA TRBV6-1
TGTGCCAGCAGCCTAAGTCGGAACGAGCAGTACTTC CASSLSRNEQYF TRBJ2-7 NA NA TRBV28
TGTGCCAGCAGCTCGAGGCCTGAAGCTTTCTTT CASSSRPEAFF TRBJ1-1 NA NA TRBV7-9
TGTGCCAGCAGCGCAACCGGGAGCTCCTACAATGAGCAGTTCTTC CASSATGSSYNEQFF TRBJ2-1 NA NA TRBV9